This is a list of T cell receptor beta chains from one sample in a study of technical replicates of blood from several donors. This table comes from immunoSEQ multiplex PCR, and its TCRdb copy is limited to in-frame clones, with some not included. Among roughly 93,000 clones listed, approximately 96% were seen once. The sample consisted of T cells isolated from PBMCs. Receptor source: a human donor in good health. The CDR3 runs from the conserved cysteine through the conserved F or W. The order of the fields is D gene, clone size, V gene, CDR3 protein. A D gene is named only where the DNA matches it firmly. Clone size appears in some rows only: once, few, many, or a class for an expanded clone.

>-|-|TRBV28
CASSRLRWTTGNEQYF
>TRBD1|-|TRBV28
CASSLSGTAERETQYF
>TRBD1|-|TRBV5-4
CASSLQGATATSSGNTIYF
>TRBD1|-|TRBV28
CASSTGQAPNVLTF
>-|-|TRBV27
CASSPLGQEEGYEQYF
>TRBD2|-|TRBV7-9
CASSLRGLADNEQFF
>-|-|TRBV28
CASRSTGDYGYTF
>-|-|TRBV19
CASSNGPSSTIYNEQFF
>TRBD2|-|TRBV29-1
CSVEAAGGTDTQYF
>-|once|TRBV7-9
CASSLVNSGNTIYF
>-|-|TRBV7-9
CASSSAGTTYEQYF
>-|-|TRBV30
CAWSGQGNQPQHF
>-|-|TRBV5-6
CASSLIAITTNEQFF
>TRBD1|-|TRBV4-2
CASSPRTGTITNYGYTF
>-|-|TRBV28
CASIGGDLYGYTF
>TRBD1|-|TRBV6-5
CASSSSQDRGYYEQYF
>-|few|TRBV6-6
CASSSDRNYGYTF
>-|-|TRBV20-1
CSASLNQPQHF
>TRBD1|-|TRBV2
CASGPRQGRSGELFF
>-|-|TRBV6-1
CASSEFRGSYEQYF
>TRBD1|-|TRBV5-1
CASSIGQGSDYGYTF
>-|once|TRBV14
CASSQGREETQYF
>-|-|TRBV19
CASSTAGDTGELFF